These 29 T cell receptor beta chains came from one sample sequenced in a study of blood T cell repertoires in COVID-19. Sequenced by immunoSEQ multiplex PCR; TCRdb stores in-frame clones only, minus some. The sample contains about 160,000 clones, approximately 85% of which appear only once. The sequencing sample was made of peripheral blood. These receptor sequences come from a man older than 75 with COVID-19, enrolled during active disease.

The rearrangement joins TRBV28 to TRBJ1-1; D remains ambiguous. This CDR3 comprises 12 residues. Germline assignment: CDR1 MDHEN and CDR2 SYDVKM. V shed 8 bases and J shed 1 base, with 8 bases lying between them. The CDR3 DNA sequence: TGTGCCAGCGGAGAGAAGAACACTGAAGCTTTCTTT. This encodes CASGEKNTEAFF.

This clone came up once. CDR3 sequence (DNA): TGCGCCAGCAGCCCCCCAGGGGAAGGGAATTCACCCCTCCACTTT. It translates to CASSPPGEGNSPLHF. This sequence joins TRBV4-1 and TRBJ1-6; D possibly corresponds to TRBD1 (6 bases). Germline V gene data show CDR1 as MGHRA and CDR2 as YSYEKL. The CDR3 has 15 amino acids. Trimming cost V 4 bases and J 7 bases, with 14 bases left between them.

The genes are TRBV6-6 and TRBJ2-2, with D possibly TRBD1 on 6 matching bases. The CDR3 has 15 amino acids. Germline values: CDR1 MNHNY, CDR2 SVGAGI (reference sequence). V lost 5 bases to trimming and J lost 2 bases, with 12 bases between them. For the CDR3, the DNA is TGTGCCAGCAGTACAGGGTTCCGCAACACCGGGGAGCTGTTTTTT. Its translation is CASSTGFRNTGELFF.

The chain links TRBV19 to TRBJ1-4; 7 bases agree with TRBD1. Germline V CDR1 and CDR2: LNHDA, SQIVND (reference sequence). The CDR3 is 14 residues long. V dropped 3 bases and J dropped 7; count of bases not matched to a gene: 5. CDR3 sequence reads: CASSIPGGTEKLFF. In nucleotides, the CDR3 is TGTGCCAGTAGTATTCCAGGGGGAACTGAAAAACTGTTTTTT.

The rearrangement uses TRBV7-8 and TRBJ1-2; 7 positions match TRBD1. The length of the CDR3 is 16 residues. The germline gives CDR1 SGHVS, CDR2 FQNEAQ. Unmatched junction bases numbered 12, after V lost 5 bases and J lost 3 bases. CDR3 nucleotides: TGTGCCAGCAGCCCCCGGATCCGACAGGGATACTATGGCTACACCTTC. Translating it yields CASSPRIRQGYYGYTF.

This chain connects TRBV18 to TRBJ1-5; 9 bases agree with TRBD1. Germline CDR1 KGHSH, CDR2 LQKENI. V trimming: 3 bases; J trimming: 5 bases; junction bases outside the gene matches: 14. The CDR3 totals 18 residues. In DNA, the CDR3 is TGTGCCAGCTCACCTAACGGCGCGGACAGGGGAAGGGATCAGCCCCAGCATTTT. Encoded protein: CASSPNGADRGRDQPQHF. Looking up the rest from reference TRBV18 and TRBJ1-5 gives the full variable domain: NAGVMQNPRHLVRRRGQEARLRCSPMKGHSHVYWYRQLPEEGLKFMVYLQKENIIDESGMPKERFSAEFPKEGPSILRIQQVVRGDSAAYFCASSPNGADRGRDQPQHFGDGTRLSIL.

This clone was seen only once. V is TRBV2 and J is TRBJ1-1, with 7 bases lining up with TRBD1. The trim removed 4 bases at V and 4 bases at J, leaving 3 bases unmatched. This CDR3 is 13 amino acids long. Germline CDR1 is SNHLY and CDR2 is FYNNEI. Written as DNA, the CDR3 is TGTGCCAGCAGTGGGCGACAGGGCACTGAAGCTTTCTTT. Translated, it gives CASSGRQGTEAFF.

The V call is TRBV5-1, the J call TRBJ1-6; 10 positions agree with TRBD1. The CDR3 is made up of 16 amino acids. Germline CDR1 is SGHRS and CDR2 is YFSETQ. J was trimmed by 5 bases and V by 0 bases; bases with no gene match: 2. CDR3 residues: CASSLGQGANNSPLHF. The CDR3 region has the DNA TGCGCCAGCAGCTTGGGACAGGGGGCGAATAATTCACCCCTCCACTTT.

The chain employs TRBV9 and TRBJ2-7; D is possibly TRBD1 (5 bases). Trimming removed 3 bases at V and 0 bases at J, with 10 bases between. Germline CDR1 SGDLS, CDR2 YYNGEE. There are 14 residues in the CDR3. CDR3 nucleotides: TGTGCCAGCAGCGGTCAGGGAAACTCCTACGAGCAGTACTTC. It is translated as CASSGQGNSYEQYF. The entire variable domain, with the rest obtained from reference TRBV9 and TRBJ2-7, is as follows: DSGVTQTPKHLITATGQRVTLRCSPRSGDLSVYWYQQSLDQGLQFLIQYYNGEERAKGNILERFSAQQFPDLHSELNLSSLELGDSALYFCASSGQGNSYEQYFGPGTRLTVT.

This clone was detected only once. This chain connects TRBV9 to TRBJ2-2; D is possibly TRBD2 (7 bases). Deletions cut 4 bases from V and 2 bases from J, with 21 bases between. The CDR3 spans 18 residues. CDR1 is SGDLS, CDR2 YYNGEE, per germline. The CDR3 loop reads CASSPLRGGGINTGELFF. The DNA for the CDR3 is TGTGCCAGCAGCCCCCTCCGAGGGGGGGGTATAAACACCGGGGAGCTGTTTTTT.

Remarks on this clone: Other nucleotide sequences in the sample specify the same CDR3. The chain is built from TRBV28 and TRBJ2-7, with 7 bases matching TRBD1. The CDR3 has 12 amino acids. The V gene's germline CDR1 is MDHEN and CDR2 SYDVKM. V gave up 8 bases and J gave up 3 bases; unmatched junction bases: 4. The CDR3 nucleotides are TGTGCCAGCGGCAGACAGGGCTACGAGCAGTACTTC. It encodes CASGRQGYEQYF.

CDR3 nucleotide sequence: TGTGCCAGCAGCTTAGACCTTACCAGCGGGGGGGCAAATGAGCAGTTCTTC. It translates to CASSLDLTSGGANEQFF. V and J are TRBV11-2 and TRBJ2-1, with TRBD2 matching 10 bases. The germline V gene has CDR1 SGHAT and CDR2 FQNNGV. The CDR3 runs to 17 residues. The junction had 9 bases not matched to a gene; V was cut back by 0 bases and J by 7 bases.

This rearrangement joins TRBV5-1 to TRBJ1-2, with 8 bases identical to TRBD1. The trim removed 3 bases at V and 4 bases at J, leaving 2 bases unmatched. In germline, CDR1 is SGHRS, CDR2 YFSETQ. The CDR3 is made up of 13 amino acids. CDR3 DNA: TGCGCCAGCAGCTCCGGACAGGGCTATGGCTACACCTTC. As protein: CASSSGQGYGYTF.

V is TRBV6-5 and J is TRBJ1-5; D remains unclear. Between the trimmed V and J ends, which lost 4 bases and 0 bases, there was a span of 7 bases. Germline V gene sequence: CDR1 MNHEY, CDR2 SVGAGI. The CDR3 runs to 14 residues. CDR3 in DNA: TGTGCCAGCAGTTCAGGCTATAGCAATCAGCCCCAGCATTTT. Amino acids: CASSSGYSNQPQHF.

The V gene is TRBV7-6, the J gene TRBJ2-7, with a weak D call TRBD1 (6 bases). There are 14 residues in the CDR3. Germline assignment: CDR1 SGHVS and CDR2 FNYEAQ. Trimming stripped 0 bases from V and 5 bases from J, with 11 bases between. The CDR3 reads CASSLAGGRDEQYF. The CDR3 DNA reads TGTGCCAGCAGCTTAGCAGGGGGAAGAGACGAGCAGTACTTC.

The V call is TRBV10-3, the J call TRBJ1-1; 7 nucleotides line up with TRBD1. V dropped 9 bases and J dropped 4; count of bases not matched to a gene: 8. CDR3 length: 13 amino acids. CDR1 and CDR2 (germline): ENHRY, SYGVKD. CDR3 bases: TGTGCCATGACAAGGGGGCTGGGCACTGAAGCTTTCTTT. Protein product: CAMTRGLGTEAFF.

This clone occurred a few times. The chain employs TRBV10-2 and TRBJ1-3, with TRBD1 matching 8 bases. The CDR3 loop spans 14 amino acids. The germline V gene encodes CDR1 WSHSY and CDR2 SAAADI. Trimming at V came to 6 bases and at J to 3 bases, leaving 4 bases not matched to a gene. The CDR3: CASSRGLDGNTIYF. The CDR3 DNA follows: TGCGCCAGCAGCAGGGGGCTCGATGGAAACACCATATATTTT.

V gene TRBV5-1 combines with J gene TRBJ2-7, with a weak D call TRBD1 (6 bases). Germline CDR1 SGHRS, CDR2 YFSETQ. The CDR3 consists of 15 residues. V was pared by 0 bases and J by 4 bases, with 14 bases between. The CDR3 reads CASSLGLTGSYEQYF. CDR3 DNA sequence: TGCGCCAGCAGCTTGGGCCTTACAGGGTCGTACGAGCAGTACTTC.

This rearrangement joins TRBV6-1 to TRBJ1-1, with unresolved D. The CDR3 consists of 15 residues. The V and J ends lost 0 bases and 0 bases respectively, with 8 bases between them. Germline lookup yields CDR1 MNHNS and CDR2 SASEGT. This CDR3 reads CASSEADGVNTEAFF. CDR3 DNA: TGTGCCAGCAGTGAAGCCGACGGAGTGAACACTGAAGCTTTCTTT.

The rearrangement links TRBV4-1 to TRBJ1-1; TRBD1 matches at 8 bases. The CDR3 is 15 amino acids. J gave up 0 bases and V 3 bases, and 3 bases lay outside the gene matches. CDR1 is MGHRA and CDR2 is YSYEKL in the germline V gene. The CDR3 DNA is TGCGCCAGCAGCCATGGACAGGGACTGAACACTGAAGCTTTCTTT. Protein sequence: CASSHGQGLNTEAFF.

CDR3 in DNA: TGTGCCAGCAGGATGGGTGGACAGAGCACAGATACGCAGTATTTT. Translated: CASRMGGQSTDTQYF. The gene calls are TRBV7-2 and TRBJ2-3; a weak D match, TRBD1 (6 bases). The length of the CDR3 is 15 residues. The germline V gene encodes CDR1 SGHTA and CDR2 FQGNSA. Trimming removed 6 bases from V and 0 bases from J, with 13 bases in between.

This chain uses TRBV7-3 with TRBJ2-7, with TRBD1 matching 9 bases. This CDR3 spans 15 amino acids. J was trimmed by 4 bases and V by 0 bases; bases with no gene match: 4. The germline gives CDR1 SGHTA, CDR2 FQGTGA. The CDR3 protein is CASSLTIGQGYEQYF. CDR3 nucleotide sequence: TGTGCCAGCAGCTTAACGATCGGACAGGGGTACGAGCAGTACTTC.

This clone was seen a single time. The chain is built from TRBV5-1 and TRBJ2-1; 8 bases fit TRBD2. Trimming at V came to 0 bases and at J to 3 bases, leaving 5 bases not matched to a gene. CDR1 and CDR2 from the germline V gene are SGHRS and YFSETQ. This CDR3 contains 16 residues. The CDR3 sequence is CASSLGWTSLYNEQFF. DNA of the CDR3: TGCGCCAGCAGCTTGGGCTGGACTAGCCTCTACAATGAGCAGTTCTTC.

The rearrangement joins TRBV12-3 or TRBV12-4 to TRBJ1-2; no clear D. V was cut by 3 bases and J by 8 bases, with 10 bases left in between. The CDR3 runs to 12 residues. CDR3 coding DNA: TGTGCCAGCAGTTTGAGGGTGAGGGGCTACACCTTC. This codes for CASSLRVRGYTF.

This chain joins TRBV12-3 or TRBV12-4 and TRBJ1-2, with 9 bases lining up with TRBD1. With V trimmed by 4 bases and J by 6 bases, 3 bases remained unmatched. The CDR3 sequence is 13 residues long. CDR3 loop: CASSSRDRDGYTF. CDR3 DNA: TGTGCCAGCAGTTCTCGGGACAGGGATGGCTACACCTTC.

The chain is built from TRBV5-1 and TRBJ1-4, with 7 bases aligning to TRBD1. Germline values: CDR1 SGHRS, CDR2 YFSETQ. This CDR3 comprises 15 residues. V lost 3 bases and J lost 5; bases outside the gene matches: 7. CDR3 sequence reads: CASSSGTVENEKLFF. The CDR3 DNA follows: TGCGCCAGCAGCTCTGGGACAGTAGAAAATGAAAAACTGTTTTTT.

The V and J genes are TRBV9 and TRBJ1-1; 8 bases line up with TRBD1. CDR3 length equals 14 residues. Germline V gene lookup returns CDR1 SGDLS and CDR2 YYNGEE. The V segment lost 3 bases and the J segment 3 bases; nucleotides outside the gene matches: 4. The CDR3: CASSANRGDTEAFF. CDR3 DNA: TGTGCCAGCAGCGCCAACAGGGGGGACACTGAAGCTTTCTTT. Combining the CDR3 with reference TRBV9 and TRBJ1-1 gives the whole variable domain DSGVTQTPKHLITATGQRVTLRCSPRSGDLSVYWYQQSLDQGLQFLIQYYNGEERAKGNILERFSAQQFPDLHSELNLSSLELGDSALYFCASSANRGDTEAFFGQGTRLTVV.

The chain has TRBV9 and TRBJ2-3, with 8 nucleotides matching TRBD2. Trimming removed 0 bases from V and 0 bases from J; junction bases left unmatched: 3. The CDR3 has 16 residues. CDR1 is SGDLS and CDR2 is YYNGEE in the germline V gene. DNA for the CDR3: TGTGCCAGCAGCGTAGGGACGGGGGGGAGCACAGATACGCAGTATTTT. It yields the protein CASSVGTGGSTDTQYF.

The chain carries TRBV7-8 and TRBJ2-2; TRBD2 matches at 11 bases. Germline V lookup: CDR1 SGHVS, CDR2 FQNEAQ. The CDR3 is 15 residues long. Germline trimming cut 5 bases from V and 5 bases from J; bases unmatched to any gene: 4. The CDR3 sequence is CASSALAGGTGELFF. CDR3 DNA sequence: TGTGCCAGCAGCGCGCTAGCGGGGGGAACCGGGGAGCTGTTTTTT.